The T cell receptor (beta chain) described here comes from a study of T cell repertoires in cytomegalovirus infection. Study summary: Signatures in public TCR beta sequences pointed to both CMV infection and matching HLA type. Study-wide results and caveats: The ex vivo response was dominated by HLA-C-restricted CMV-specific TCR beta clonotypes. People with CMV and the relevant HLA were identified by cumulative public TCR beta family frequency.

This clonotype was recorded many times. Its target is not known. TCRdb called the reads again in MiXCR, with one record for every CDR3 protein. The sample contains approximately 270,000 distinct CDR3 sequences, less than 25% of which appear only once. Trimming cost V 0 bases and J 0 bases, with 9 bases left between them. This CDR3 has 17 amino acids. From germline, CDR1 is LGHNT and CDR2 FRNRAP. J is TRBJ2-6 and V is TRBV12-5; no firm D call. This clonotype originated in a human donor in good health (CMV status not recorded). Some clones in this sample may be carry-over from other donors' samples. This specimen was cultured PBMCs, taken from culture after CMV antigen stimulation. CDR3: CASGLVLGNSGANVLTF. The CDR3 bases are TGTGCTAGTGGTTTGGTACTTGGGAACTCTGGGGCCAACGTCCTGACTTTC.